The 16 T cell receptor beta chains below come from one sample, sequenced in a study of blood T cells in healthy people across ages. PCR was performed a second time for about 7 to 12 cycles using a sample-barcoded 5' primer and a J-beta primer mix. TCRdb analysed the 5' RACE reads with MiXCR anew, one entry per CDR3 protein. The sample lists some 1.6 million distinct CDR3 sequences; about 35% were seen once. The sample taken for sequencing was blood. The receptors were gathered from a woman aged 25 to 39 in good health.

V and J are TRBV30 and TRBJ1-5; 12 bases match TRBD1. V shed 7 bases, J shed 3 bases, and the junction held 4 bases outside the gene matches. Germline lookup yields CDR1 GTSNPN and CDR2 SVGIG (reference sequence). The CDR3 consists of 14 residues. The CDR3 DNA follows: TGTGCCTTATGGGACAGGGGGCTCAATCAGCCCCAGCATTTT. The encoded protein is CALWDRGLNQPQHF. Combining the CDR3 with reference TRBV30 and TRBJ1-5 gives the whole variable domain SQTIHQWPATLVQPVGSPLSLECTVEGTSNPNLYWYRQAAGRGLQLLFYSVGIGQISSEVPQNLSASRPQDRQFILSSKKLLLSDSGFYLCALWDRGLNQPQHFGDGTRLSIL.

The chain combines TRBV4-1 with TRBJ2-5; 9 bases map to TRBD1. V lost 0 bases and J lost 2; bases outside the gene matches: 13. The CDR3 runs to 19 residues. Germline CDR1 and CDR2: MGHRA and YSYEKL. The CDR3, as DNA: TGCGCCAGCAGCCAAGAGTTTCTTCCGGACAGGGGTGTTCAAGAGACCCAGTACTTC. Translation: CASSQEFLPDRGVQETQYF.

The chain has TRBV29-1 and TRBJ1-2; 10 bases fit TRBD1. This CDR3 contains 11 residues. Germline trimming cut 7 bases from V and 6 bases from J; bases unmatched to any gene: 2. CDR1 and CDR2 from the germline V gene are SQVTM and ANQGSEA. The CDR3 coding sequence is TGCAGCGGACAGGGGGCTGATGGCTACACCTTC. Translation gives CSGQGADGYTF. The entire variable domain, with the rest obtained from reference TRBV29-1 and TRBJ1-2, is as follows: SAVISQKPSRDICQRGTSLTIQCQVDSQVTMMFWYRQQPGQSLTLIATANQGSEATYESGFVIDKFPISRPNLTFSTLTVSNMSPEDSSIYLCSGQGADGYTFGSGTRLTVV.

V is TRBV6-4 and J is TRBJ2-7, with TRBD2 matching over 10 bases. CDR3 size: 15 residues. V lost 7 bases to trimming and J lost 3 bases; unmatched junction nucleotides: 9. Germline-derived CDR1 and CDR2 are MRHNA and SNTAGT. CDR3 residues: CASIPWTSGYYEQYF. The CDR3 bases are TGTGCCAGCATCCCTTGGACTAGCGGTTACTACGAGCAGTACTTC.

The rearrangement joins TRBV20-1 to TRBJ2-1; the D gene is possibly TRBD2 (6 bases). Between the trimmed V and J ends, which lost 7 bases and 10 bases, there was a span of 23 bases. In germline, CDR1 is DFQATT, CDR2 SNEGSKA (reference sequence). This CDR3 has 14 amino acids. The CDR3 loop is CSGQRAEPPKEQFF. CDR3 DNA sequence: TGCAGTGGACAGCGGGCGGAGCCCCCCAAGGAGCAGTTCTTC.

This clonotype was counted between two and nine times. The chain's CDR3 is CASSLVSNPSTDTQYF. The CDR3 DNA follows: TGCGCCAGCAGCCTTGTTTCTAACCCTAGCACAGATACGCAGTATTTT. The rearrangement links TRBV4-1 to TRBJ2-3; no clear D. This CDR3 has 16 residues. Germline assignment: CDR1 MGHRA and CDR2 YSYEKL. V dropped 4 bases and J dropped 0 bases, with 14 bases sitting between them.

The chain's CDR3 is CASSQESDRGCGYTF. CDR3 sequence (DNA): TGCGCCAGCAGCCAAGAATCGGACAGGGGCTGTGGCTACACCTTC. The genes are TRBV4-1 and TRBJ1-2; 9 bases are a match to TRBD1. The V and J ends lost 0 bases and 7 bases, in that order; junction bases with no gene match: 6. The CDR3 consists of 15 residues. Germline-derived CDR1 and CDR2 are MGHRA and YSYEKL.

V and J are TRBV4-1 and TRBJ1-1; D unresolved. The CDR3 sequence is 15 residues long. Trimming took off 0 bases at V and 3 bases at J, with 11 bases between the two ends. Looked up from germline, CDR1 is MGHRA and CDR2 is YSYEKL. CDR3 loop: CASSQDRWRDTEAFF. The CDR3 nucleotides read TGCGCCAGCAGCCAAGATCGGTGGAGGGACACTGAAGCTTTCTTT.

This clonotype was picked up a small number of times. The chain combines TRBV9 with TRBJ2-7, with 12 bases matching TRBD2. There are 16 residues in the CDR3. Germline V CDR1 and CDR2: SGDLS, YYNGEE. Germline trimming cut 2 bases from V and 3 bases from J; bases unmatched to any gene: 6. CDR3 DNA sequence: TGTGCCAGCAGCGTTACTAGCGGGGGGCCACGCTACGAGCAGTACTTC. Amino acid sequence: CASSVTSGGPRYEQYF.

This clonotype was counted ten times or more. The rearrangement uses TRBV20-1 and TRBJ2-1; D might be TRBD2 (6 bases). With 7 bases removed from V and 8 bases from J, the gap between germline ends came to 15 bases. Per the germline V gene, CDR1 is DFQATT and CDR2 is SNEGSKA (reference sequence). This CDR3 is built from 12 residues. CDR3 nucleotide sequence: TGCAGTGTCAATTCGGGGGAGGATGAGCAGTTCTTC. Protein sequence: CSVNSGEDEQFF.

The chain employs TRBV20-1 and TRBJ2-7, with 7 positions matching TRBD2. CDR1 is DFQATT and CDR2 is SNEGSKA in the germline V gene (reference sequence). V shed 0 bases and J 0 bases; nucleotides not matched to a gene: 8. The CDR3 runs 16 residues. The CDR3 protein is CSARDWTGGSSYEQYF. CDR3 nucleotides: TGCAGTGCTAGAGATTGGACGGGAGGTAGCTCCTACGAGCAGTACTTC.

This clonotype has just a few counts. V is TRBV4-1 and J is TRBJ2-1; 9 nucleotides agree with TRBD1. The CDR3 loop spans 15 amino acids. V trimming: 1 base; J trimming: 7 bases; junction bases outside the gene matches: 5. CDR1 and CDR2 from the germline V gene are MGHRA and YSYEKL. The CDR3 here is CASSQGDREKNEQFF. The DNA for the CDR3 is TGCGCCAGCAGCCAAGGGGACAGGGAGAAAAATGAGCAGTTCTTC.

This clonotype showed up just a few times. The CDR3 is CASSELRSTTYNEQFF. The CDR3 DNA is TGTGCCAGCAGTGAATTGAGATCGACCACCTACAATGAGCAGTTCTTC. J is TRBJ2-1 and V is TRBV25-1, with unresolved D. Per the germline V gene, CDR1 is MGHDK and CDR2 is SYGVNS. The CDR3 runs to 16 residues. V shed 1 base and J shed 2 bases, with 12 bases lying between them.

This clonotype appeared a few times. This chain links TRBV4-1 with TRBJ2-1; 13 bases agree with TRBD2. CDR3 size: 15 residues. V was clipped by 4 bases and J by 7 bases; unmatched bases: 4. The germline CDR1 and CDR2 sequences are MGHRA and YSYEKL. The CDR3, as DNA: TGCGCCAGCAGCCTTCTGGGACTAGCGGGGAATGAGCAGTTCTTC. Translated, it gives CASSLLGLAGNEQFF.

The table lists this clonotype with a few counts. V and J are TRBV20-1 and TRBJ1-6; 7 bases align to TRBD1. Germline V gene data show CDR1 as DFQATT and CDR2 as SNEGSKA (reference sequence). With V trimmed by 6 bases and J by 1 base, 18 bases remained unmatched. This CDR3 is built from 19 residues. For the CDR3, the DNA is TGCAGTGCCAAGACAGGGACCCTAACAGGGAGGTCCTATAATTCACCCCTCCACTTT. It translates to CSAKTGTLTGRSYNSPLHF.

The chain links TRBV2 to TRBJ2-5, with 8 bases matching TRBD1. The DNA end is a closer match to TRBJ2-7, so the J assignment may be wrong. This CDR3 region has 16 residues. The germline V gene encodes CDR1 SNHLY and CDR2 FYNNEI. The CDR3 DNA reads as TGTGCCAGCAGTGACCCCAGGGGGCTGAGAGCCTACGAGCAGTACTTC. Its protein product is CASSDPRGLRAYEQYF.